This TCR beta chain was captured by sequencing in a study of cytomegalovirus exposure and HLA in healthy donors. Amplification used 60 Vbeta primers and 13 Jbeta primers. Clones were read by immunoSEQ multiplex PCR, and TCRdb kept only the in-frame ones, dropping some. This table holds some 140,000 clones, 60% to 80% found once. As concerns this clone: Its specificity is not known.

The CDR3 extends over 16 amino acids. Germline-derived CDR1 and CDR2 are MGHRA and YSYEKL. After removal of 2 bases from V and 2 bases from J, the junction contained 5 bases not matched to a gene. General study points: What was likely a sequencing artifact was a cluster of highly shared sequence variants.

The source is a man aged 25-45 years in good health and CMV-seronegative. Sequencing was done on a sample of PBMCs. The chain has TRBV4-1 and TRBJ2-1; 8 nucleotides match TRBD2. The CDR3 coding sequence is TGCGCCAGCAGCCAAATCGGGAGGGCCCCCTACAATGAGCAGTTCTTC. This encodes CASSQIGRAPYNEQFF.